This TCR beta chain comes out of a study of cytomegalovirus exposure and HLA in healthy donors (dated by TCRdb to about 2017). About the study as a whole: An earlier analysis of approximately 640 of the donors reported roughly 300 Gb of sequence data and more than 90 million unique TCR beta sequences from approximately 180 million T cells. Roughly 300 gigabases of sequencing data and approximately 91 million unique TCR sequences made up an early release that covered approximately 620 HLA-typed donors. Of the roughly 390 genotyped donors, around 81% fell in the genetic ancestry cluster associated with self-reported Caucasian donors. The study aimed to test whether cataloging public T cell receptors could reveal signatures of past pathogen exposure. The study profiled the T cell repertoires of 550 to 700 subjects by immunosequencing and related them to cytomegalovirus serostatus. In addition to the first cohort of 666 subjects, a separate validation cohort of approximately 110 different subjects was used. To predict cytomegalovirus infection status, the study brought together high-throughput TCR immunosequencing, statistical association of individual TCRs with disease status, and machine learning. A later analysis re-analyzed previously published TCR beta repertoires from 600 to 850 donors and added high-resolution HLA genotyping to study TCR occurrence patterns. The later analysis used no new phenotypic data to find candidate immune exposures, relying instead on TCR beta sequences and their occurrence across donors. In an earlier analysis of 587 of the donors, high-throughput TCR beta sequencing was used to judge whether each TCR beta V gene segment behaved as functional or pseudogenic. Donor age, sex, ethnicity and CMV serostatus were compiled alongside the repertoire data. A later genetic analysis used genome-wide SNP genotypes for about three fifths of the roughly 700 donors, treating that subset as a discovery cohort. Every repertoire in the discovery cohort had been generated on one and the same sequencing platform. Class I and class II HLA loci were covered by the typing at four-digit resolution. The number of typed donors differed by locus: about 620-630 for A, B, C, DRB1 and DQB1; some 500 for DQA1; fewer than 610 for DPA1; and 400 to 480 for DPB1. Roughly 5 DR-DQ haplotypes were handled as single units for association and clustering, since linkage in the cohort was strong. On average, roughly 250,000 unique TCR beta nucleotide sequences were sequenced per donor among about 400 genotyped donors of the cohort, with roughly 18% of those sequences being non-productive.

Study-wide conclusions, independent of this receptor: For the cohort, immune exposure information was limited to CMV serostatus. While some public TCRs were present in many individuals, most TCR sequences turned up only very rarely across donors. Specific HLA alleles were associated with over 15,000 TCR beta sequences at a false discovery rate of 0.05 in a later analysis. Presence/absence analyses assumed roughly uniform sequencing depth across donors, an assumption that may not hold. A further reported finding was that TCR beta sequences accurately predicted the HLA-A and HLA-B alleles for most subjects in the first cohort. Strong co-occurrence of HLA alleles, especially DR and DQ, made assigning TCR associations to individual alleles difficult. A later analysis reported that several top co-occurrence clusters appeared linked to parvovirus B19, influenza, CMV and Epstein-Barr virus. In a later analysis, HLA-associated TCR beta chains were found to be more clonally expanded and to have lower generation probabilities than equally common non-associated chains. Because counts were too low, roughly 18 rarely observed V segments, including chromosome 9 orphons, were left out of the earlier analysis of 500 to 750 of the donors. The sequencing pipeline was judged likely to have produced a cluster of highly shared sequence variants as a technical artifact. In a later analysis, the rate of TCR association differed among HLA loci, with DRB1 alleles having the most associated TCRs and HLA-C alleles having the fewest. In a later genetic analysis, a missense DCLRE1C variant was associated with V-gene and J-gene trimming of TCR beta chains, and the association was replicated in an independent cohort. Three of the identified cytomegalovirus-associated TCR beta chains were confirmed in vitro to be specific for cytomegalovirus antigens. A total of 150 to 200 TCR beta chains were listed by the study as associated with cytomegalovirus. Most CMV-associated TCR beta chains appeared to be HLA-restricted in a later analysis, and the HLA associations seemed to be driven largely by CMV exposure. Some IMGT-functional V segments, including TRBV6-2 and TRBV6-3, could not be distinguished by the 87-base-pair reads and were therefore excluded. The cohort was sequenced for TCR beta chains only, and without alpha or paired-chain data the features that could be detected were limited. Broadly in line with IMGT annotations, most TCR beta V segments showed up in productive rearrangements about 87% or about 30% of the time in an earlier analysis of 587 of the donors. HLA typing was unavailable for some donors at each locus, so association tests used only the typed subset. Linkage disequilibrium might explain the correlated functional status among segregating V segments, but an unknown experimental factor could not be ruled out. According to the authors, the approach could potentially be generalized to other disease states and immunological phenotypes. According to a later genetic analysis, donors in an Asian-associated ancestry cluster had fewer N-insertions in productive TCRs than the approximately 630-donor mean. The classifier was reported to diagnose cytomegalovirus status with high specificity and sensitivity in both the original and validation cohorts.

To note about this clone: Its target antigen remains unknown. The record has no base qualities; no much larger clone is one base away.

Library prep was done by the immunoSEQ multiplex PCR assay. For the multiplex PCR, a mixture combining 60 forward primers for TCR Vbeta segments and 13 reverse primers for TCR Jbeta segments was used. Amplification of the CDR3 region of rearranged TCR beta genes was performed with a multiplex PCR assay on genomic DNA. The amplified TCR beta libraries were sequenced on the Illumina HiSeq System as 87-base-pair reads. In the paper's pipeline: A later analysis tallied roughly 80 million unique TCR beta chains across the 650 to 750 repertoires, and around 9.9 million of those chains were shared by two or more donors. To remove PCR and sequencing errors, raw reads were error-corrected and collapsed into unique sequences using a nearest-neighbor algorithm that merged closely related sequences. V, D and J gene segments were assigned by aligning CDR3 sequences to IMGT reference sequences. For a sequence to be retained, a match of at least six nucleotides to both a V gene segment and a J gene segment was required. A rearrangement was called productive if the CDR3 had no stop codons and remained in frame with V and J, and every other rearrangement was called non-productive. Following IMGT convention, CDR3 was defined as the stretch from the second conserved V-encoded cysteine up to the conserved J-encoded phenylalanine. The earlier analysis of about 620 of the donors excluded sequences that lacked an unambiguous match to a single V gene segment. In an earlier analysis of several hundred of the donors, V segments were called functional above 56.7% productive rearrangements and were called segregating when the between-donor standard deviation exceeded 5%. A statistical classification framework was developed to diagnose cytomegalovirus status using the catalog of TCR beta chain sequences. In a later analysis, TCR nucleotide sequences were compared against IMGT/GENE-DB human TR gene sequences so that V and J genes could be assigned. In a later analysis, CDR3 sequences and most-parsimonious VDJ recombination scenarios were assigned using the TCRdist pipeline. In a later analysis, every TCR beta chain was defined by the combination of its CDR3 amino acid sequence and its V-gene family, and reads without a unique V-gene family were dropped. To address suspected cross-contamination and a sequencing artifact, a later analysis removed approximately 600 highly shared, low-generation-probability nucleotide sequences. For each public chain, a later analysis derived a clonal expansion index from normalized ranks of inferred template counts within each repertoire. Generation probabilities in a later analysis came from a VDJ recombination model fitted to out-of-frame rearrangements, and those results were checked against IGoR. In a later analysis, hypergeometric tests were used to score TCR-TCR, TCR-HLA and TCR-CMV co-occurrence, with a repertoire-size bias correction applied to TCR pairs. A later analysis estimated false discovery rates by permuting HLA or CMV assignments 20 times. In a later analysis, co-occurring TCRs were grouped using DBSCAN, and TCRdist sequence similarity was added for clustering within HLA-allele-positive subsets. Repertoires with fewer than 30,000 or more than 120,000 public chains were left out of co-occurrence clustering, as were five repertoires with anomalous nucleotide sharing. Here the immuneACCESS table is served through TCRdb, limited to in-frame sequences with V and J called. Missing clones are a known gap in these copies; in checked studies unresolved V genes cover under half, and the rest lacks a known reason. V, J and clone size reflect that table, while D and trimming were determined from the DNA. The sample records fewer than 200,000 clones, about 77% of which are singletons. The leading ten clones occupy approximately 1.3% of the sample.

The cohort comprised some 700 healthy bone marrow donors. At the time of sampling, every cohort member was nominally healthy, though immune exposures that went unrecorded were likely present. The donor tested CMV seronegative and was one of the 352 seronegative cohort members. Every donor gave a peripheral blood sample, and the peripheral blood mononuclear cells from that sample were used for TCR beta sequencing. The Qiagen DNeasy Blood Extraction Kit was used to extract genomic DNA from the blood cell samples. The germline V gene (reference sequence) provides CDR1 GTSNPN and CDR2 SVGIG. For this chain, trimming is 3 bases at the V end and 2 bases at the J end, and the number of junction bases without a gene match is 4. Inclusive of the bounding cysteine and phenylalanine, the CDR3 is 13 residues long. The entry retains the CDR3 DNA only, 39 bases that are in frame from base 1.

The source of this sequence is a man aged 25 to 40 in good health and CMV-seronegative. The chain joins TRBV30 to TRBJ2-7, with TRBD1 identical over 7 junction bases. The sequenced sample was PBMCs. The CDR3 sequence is CAWRPGTAYEQYF. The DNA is TGTGCCTGGAGGCCAGGGACAGCCTACGAGCAGTACTTC.